The source of this TCR beta chain is a study of cytomegalovirus exposure and HLA in healthy donors. Whole-study findings and limits: It was reported in a later analysis that an Asian-associated ancestry cluster showed fewer N-insertions than the approximately 670-donor mean.

For this clone: The target antigen is unknown.

This CDR3 has 15 amino acids. Germline V lookup: CDR1 SGHAT, CDR2 FQNNGV. V lost 3 bases, J lost 4 bases, and 13 bases lay in between. It was with 60 Vbeta and 13 Jbeta primers that the PCR ran. Measured with immunoSEQ multiplex PCR; TCRdb has only the in-frame clones, and not every one. The sample has around 130,000 clones, just under 80% seen once. The source material was PBMCs. The source of this sequence is a man aged 25 to 40 in good health and CMV-seronegative. The chain joins TRBV11-2 to TRBJ2-1; weak D call: TRBD2 (7 bases). CDR3 residues: CASSFPGEGYNEQFF. In DNA, the CDR3 is TGTGCCAGCAGCTTCCCAGGGGAGGGTTACAATGAGCAGTTCTTC.